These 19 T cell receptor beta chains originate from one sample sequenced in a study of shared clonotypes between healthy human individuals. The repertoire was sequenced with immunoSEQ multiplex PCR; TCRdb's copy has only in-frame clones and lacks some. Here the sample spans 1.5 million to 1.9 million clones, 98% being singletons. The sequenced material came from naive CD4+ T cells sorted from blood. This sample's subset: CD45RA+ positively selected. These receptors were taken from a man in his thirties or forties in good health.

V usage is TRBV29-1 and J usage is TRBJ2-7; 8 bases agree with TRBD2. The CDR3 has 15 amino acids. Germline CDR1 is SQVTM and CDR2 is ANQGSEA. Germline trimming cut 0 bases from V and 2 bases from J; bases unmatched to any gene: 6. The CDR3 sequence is CSVEDSTSGPYEQYF. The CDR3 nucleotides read TGCAGCGTTGAAGATAGTACTAGCGGCCCCTACGAGCAGTACTTC.

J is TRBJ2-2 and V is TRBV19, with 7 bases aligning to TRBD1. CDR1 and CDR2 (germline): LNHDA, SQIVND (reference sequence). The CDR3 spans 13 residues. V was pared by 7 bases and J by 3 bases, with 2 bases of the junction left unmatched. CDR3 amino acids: CASKQGYTGELFF. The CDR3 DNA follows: TGTGCCAGTAAACAGGGGTACACCGGGGAGCTGTTTTTT.

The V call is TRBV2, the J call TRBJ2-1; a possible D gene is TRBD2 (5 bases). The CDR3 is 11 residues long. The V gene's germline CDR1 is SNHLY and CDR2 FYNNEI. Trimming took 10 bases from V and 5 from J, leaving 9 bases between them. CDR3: CATGVDNEQFF. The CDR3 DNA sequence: TGTGCCACCGGGGTTGACAATGAGCAGTTCTTC.

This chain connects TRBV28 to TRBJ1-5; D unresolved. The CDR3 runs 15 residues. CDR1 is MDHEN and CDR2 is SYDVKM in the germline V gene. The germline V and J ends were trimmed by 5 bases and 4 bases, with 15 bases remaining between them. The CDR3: CASSGGERLNQPQHF. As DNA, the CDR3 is TGTGCCAGCAGTGGTGGGGAACGGCTAAATCAGCCCCAGCATTTT.

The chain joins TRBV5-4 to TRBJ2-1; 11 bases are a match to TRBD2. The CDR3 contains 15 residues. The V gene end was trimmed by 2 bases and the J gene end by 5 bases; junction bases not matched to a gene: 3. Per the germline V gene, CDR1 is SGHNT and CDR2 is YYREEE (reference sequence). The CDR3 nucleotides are TGTGCCAGCAGCTTAAAGACTAGCGGGGACAATGAGCAGTTCTTC. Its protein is CASSLKTSGDNEQFF.

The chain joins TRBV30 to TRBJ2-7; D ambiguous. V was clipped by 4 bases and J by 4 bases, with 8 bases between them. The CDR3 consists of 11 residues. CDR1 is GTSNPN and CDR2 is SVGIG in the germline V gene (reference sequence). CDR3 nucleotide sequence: TGTGCCTGGAAAAGGGATTACGAGCAGTACTTC. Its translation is CAWKRDYEQYF.

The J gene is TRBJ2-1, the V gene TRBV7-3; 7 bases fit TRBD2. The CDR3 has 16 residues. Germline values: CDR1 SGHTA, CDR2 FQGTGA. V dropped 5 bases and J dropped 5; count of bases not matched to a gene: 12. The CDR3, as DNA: TGTGCCAGCAGCCCTTTGGGCGGGAGTGAGGACAATGAGCAGTTCTTC. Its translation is CASSPLGGSEDNEQFF.

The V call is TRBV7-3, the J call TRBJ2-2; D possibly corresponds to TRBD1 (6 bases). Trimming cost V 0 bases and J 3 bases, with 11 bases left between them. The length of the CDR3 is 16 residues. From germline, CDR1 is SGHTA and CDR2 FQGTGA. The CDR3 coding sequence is TGTGCCAGCAGCTTAACTATGACAGGTTACACCGGGGAGCTGTTTTTT. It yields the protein CASSLTMTGYTGELFF.

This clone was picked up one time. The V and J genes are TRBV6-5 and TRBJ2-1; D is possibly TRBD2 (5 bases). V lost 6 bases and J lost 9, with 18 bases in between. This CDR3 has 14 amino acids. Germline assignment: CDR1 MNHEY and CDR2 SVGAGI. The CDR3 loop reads CASRTHTSLGEQFF. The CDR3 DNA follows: TGTGCCAGCAGGACCCACACTAGTCTGGGTGAGCAGTTCTTC.

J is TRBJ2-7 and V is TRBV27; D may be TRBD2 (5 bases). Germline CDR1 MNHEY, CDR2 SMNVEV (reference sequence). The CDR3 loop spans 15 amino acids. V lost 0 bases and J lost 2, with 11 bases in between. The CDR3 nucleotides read TGTGCCAGCAGTTTATCGCGGGTGCGGGCCTACGAGCAGTACTTC. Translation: CASSLSRVRAYEQYF.

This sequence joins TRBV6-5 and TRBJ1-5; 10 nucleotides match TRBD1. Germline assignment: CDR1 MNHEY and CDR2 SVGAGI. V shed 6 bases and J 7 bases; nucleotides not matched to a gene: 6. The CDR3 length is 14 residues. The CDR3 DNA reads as TGTGCCAGCAGAGAGACAGGGGGCCGACAGCCCCAGCATTTT. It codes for CASRETGGRQPQHF.

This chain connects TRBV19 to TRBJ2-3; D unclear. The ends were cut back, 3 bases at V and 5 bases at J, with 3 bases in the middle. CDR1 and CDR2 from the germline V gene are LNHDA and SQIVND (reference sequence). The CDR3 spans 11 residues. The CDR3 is CASSMIDTQYF. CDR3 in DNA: TGTGCCAGTAGTATGATAGATACGCAGTATTTT.

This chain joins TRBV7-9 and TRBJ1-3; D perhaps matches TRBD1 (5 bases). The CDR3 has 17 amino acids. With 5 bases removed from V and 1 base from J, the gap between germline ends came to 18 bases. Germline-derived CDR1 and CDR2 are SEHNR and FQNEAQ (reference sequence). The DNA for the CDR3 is TGTGCCAGCAGCCTTAAGGGGCTACACGGTTCTGGAAACACCATATATTTT. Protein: CASSLKGLHGSGNTIYF.

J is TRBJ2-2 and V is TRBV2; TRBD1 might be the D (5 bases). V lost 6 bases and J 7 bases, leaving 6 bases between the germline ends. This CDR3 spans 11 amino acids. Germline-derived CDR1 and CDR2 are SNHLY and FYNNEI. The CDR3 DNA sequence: TGTGCCAGCAGACAGGACGGGGAGCTGTTTTTT. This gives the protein CASRQDGELFF.

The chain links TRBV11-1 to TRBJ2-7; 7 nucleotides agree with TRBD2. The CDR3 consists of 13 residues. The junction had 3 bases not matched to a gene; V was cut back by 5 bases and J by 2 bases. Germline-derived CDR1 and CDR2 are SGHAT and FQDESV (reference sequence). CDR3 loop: CASSPGGTYEQYF. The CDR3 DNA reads TGTGCCAGCAGCCCCGGGGGGACCTACGAGCAGTACTTC.

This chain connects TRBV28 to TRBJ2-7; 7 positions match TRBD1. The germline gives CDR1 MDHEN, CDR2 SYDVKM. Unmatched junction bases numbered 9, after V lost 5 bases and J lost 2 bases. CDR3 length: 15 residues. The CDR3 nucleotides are TGTGCCAGCAGTCACACTCTGACAGGGACCTACGAGCAGTACTTC. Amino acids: CASSHTLTGTYEQYF. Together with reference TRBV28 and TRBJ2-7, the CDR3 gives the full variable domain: DVKVTQSSRYLVKRTGEKVFLECVQDMDHENMFWYRQDPGLGLRLIYFSYDVKMKEKGDIPEGYSVSREKKERFSLILESASTNQTSMYLCASSHTLTGTYEQYFGPGTRLTVT.

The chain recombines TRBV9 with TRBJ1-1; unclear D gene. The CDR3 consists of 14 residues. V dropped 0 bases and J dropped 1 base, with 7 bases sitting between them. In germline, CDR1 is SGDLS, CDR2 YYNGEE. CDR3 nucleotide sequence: TGTGCCAGCAGCGTAGTGCCGCAGAACACTGAAGCTTTCTTT. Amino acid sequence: CASSVVPQNTEAFF.

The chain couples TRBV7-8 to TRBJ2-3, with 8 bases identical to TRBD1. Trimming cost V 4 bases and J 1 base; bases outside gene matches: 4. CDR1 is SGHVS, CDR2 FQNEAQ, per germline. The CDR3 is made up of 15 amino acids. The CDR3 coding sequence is TGTGCCAGCAGCTCAGGACAGGGTGGCACAGATACGCAGTATTTT. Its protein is CASSSGQGGTDTQYF. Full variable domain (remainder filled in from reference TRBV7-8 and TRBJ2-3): GAGVSQSPRYKVAKRGQDVALRCDPISGHVSLFWYQQALGQGPEFLTYFQNEAQLDKSGLPSDRFFAERPEGSVSTLKIQRTQQEDSAVYLCASSSGQGGTDTQYFGPGTRLTVL.

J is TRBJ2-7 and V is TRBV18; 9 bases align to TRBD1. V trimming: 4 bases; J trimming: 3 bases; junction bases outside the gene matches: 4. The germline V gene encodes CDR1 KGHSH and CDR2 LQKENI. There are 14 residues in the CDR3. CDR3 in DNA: TGTGCCAGCTCACTGGGGGGACAGGGCTACGAGCAGTACTTC. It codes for CASSLGGQGYEQYF.